This T cell receptor (beta chain) derives from a study of blood T cell repertoires in COVID-19. About the research overall: Italy, Spain and the United States were the sources of the convalescent and acute COVID-19 samples. PBMCs, B-cell-depleted T cells, or T cells provided the cDNA or gDNA that made up the material.

Study processing details: Amplification with reference gene primers provided the estimates of nucleated cell counts. The table came from immunoSEQ multiplex PCR; TCRdb's copy has only in-frame clones and leaves some out. V and J calls and clone size come straight from that table; D and trimming were deduced from the DNA. Among around 70,000 clones listed, 80% were seen once. The V gene's germline CDR1 is SGHKS and CDR2 YYEKEE (reference sequence). The length of the CDR3 is 17 residues. Trimming took 2 bases from V and 1 from J; bases not matched to a gene: 9. What was sequenced was peripheral blood. The chain uses TRBV5-5 and TRBJ2-3; 8 nucleotides align to TRBD2. This sequence was found in a human donor in a cohort sampled during active COVID-19. The CDR3 sequence: CASSFPASGGRTDTQYF. The CDR3 bases are TGTGCCAGCAGCTTCCCCGCGTCGGGAGGGCGCACAGATACGCAGTATTTT.